This T cell receptor (beta chain) was obtained from a study of shared clonotypes between healthy human individuals. For this clone: The antigen is undetermined.

Repertoires were generated with immunoSEQ multiplex PCR, while TCRdb's copy carries only in-frame clones and drops some. Of some 2.3 million clones in the sample, 93% were seen once. The CDR3 runs 15 residues. The V end lost 1 base, the J end lost 4 bases, and 13 bases lay between the germline ends. Germline V gives CDR1 KGHSH, CDR2 LQKENI. Points from the study as a whole: Clonotype sharing among the donors was expected to vary with sequencing depth. Larger richness was generally estimated for naive than memory subsets. Clonotypes not shared had lower generation probabilities than those common to all four donors.

The rearrangement joins TRBV18 to TRBJ1-1; tentatively, D is TRBD1 (5 bases). This TCR was sampled from a man aged 18 to 35 in good health. Some clones in this sample may be carry-over from other donors' samples. The sample consisted of naive CD4+ T cells from PBMCs. The subset: CD45RA+ positively selected. Here the CDR3 DNA reads TGTGCCAGCTCACCACACAAAGATGGGACCACTGAAGCTTTCTTT. It is translated as CASSPHKDGTTEAFF.